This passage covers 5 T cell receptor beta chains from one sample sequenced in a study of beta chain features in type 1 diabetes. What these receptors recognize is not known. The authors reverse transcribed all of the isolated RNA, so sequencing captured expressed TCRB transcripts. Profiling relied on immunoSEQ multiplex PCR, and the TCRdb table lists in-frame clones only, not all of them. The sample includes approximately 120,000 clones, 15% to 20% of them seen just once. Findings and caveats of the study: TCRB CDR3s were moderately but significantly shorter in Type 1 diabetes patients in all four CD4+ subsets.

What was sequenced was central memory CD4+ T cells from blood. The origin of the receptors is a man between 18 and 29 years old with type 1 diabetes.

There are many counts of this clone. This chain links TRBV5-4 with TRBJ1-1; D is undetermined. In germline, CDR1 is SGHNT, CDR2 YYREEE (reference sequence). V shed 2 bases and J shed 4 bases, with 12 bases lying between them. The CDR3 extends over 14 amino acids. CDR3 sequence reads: CASSFEVESTEAFF. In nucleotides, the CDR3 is TGTGCCAGCAGCTTCGAAGTTGAGAGCACTGAAGCTTTCTTT.

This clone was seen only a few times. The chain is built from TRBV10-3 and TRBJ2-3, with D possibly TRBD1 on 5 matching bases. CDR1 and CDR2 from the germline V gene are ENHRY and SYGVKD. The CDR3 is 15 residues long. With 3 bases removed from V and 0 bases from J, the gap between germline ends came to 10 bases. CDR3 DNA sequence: TGTGCCATCAGTGATAGGGGTCATAGCACAGATACGCAGTATTTT. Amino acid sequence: CAISDRGHSTDTQYF.

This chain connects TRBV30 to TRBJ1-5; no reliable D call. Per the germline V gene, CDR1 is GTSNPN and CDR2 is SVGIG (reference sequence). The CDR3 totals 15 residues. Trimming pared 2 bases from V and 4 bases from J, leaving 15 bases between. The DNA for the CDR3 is TGTGCCTGGAGTAAAGGCAGTAGCGGTAATCAGCCCCAGCATTTT. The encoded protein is CAWSKGSSGNQPQHF.

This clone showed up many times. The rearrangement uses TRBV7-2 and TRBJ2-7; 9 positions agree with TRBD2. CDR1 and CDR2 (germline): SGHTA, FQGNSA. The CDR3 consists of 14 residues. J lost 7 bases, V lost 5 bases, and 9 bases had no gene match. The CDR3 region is CASSRQRGAGEQYF. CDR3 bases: TGTGCCAGCAGCCGCCAGCGGGGGGCCGGGGAGCAGTACTTC.

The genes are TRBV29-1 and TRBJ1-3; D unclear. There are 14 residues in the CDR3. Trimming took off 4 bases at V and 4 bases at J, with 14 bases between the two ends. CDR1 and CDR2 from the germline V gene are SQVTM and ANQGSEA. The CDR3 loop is CSVGDRYPGNTIYF. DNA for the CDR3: TGCAGCGTTGGAGACCGATACCCAGGAAACACCATATATTTT.